The 20 T cell receptor beta chains presented below share a single source sample, sequenced in a study of response to subunit inactivated influenza vaccine. TCRdb redid the calling of the RT-PCR reads with MiXCR, one entry per CDR3 protein. Here the sample spans a few hundred thousand distinct CDR3 sequences, 20% to 25% being singletons. The source was PBMCs from blood, collected approximately 22 months after vaccination. These receptor sequences come from a man aged 45-69 years who received an inactivated influenza vaccine.

This clonotype was counted a few times. The rearrangement links TRBV6-2 or TRBV6-3 to TRBJ1-1; the match to TRBD1 covers 9 bases. The CDR3 extends over 16 amino acids. Unmatched junction bases numbered 10, after V lost 5 bases and J lost 3 bases. Germline V lookup: CDR1 MNHEY, CDR2 SVGEGT. The chain's CDR3 is CASSLRDREEDTEAFF. CDR3 bases: TGTGCCAGCAGTCTTAGGGACAGGGAGGAGGACACTGAAGCTTTCTTT.

The J gene is TRBJ1-2, the V gene TRBV5-1, with a possible D match to TRBD1 (5 bases). The CDR3 contains 16 residues. The germline gives CDR1 SGHRS, CDR2 YFSETQ. V dropped 3 bases and J dropped 7 bases, with 22 bases sitting between them. The CDR3 nucleotides are TGCGCCAGCAGCTGGGAAGGCAGATCCAGGGTCGGTGGCTACACCTTC. This translates into CASSWEGRSRVGGYTF.

This clonotype occurred a few times. This chain joins TRBV5-1 and TRBJ2-3; the D gene is possibly TRBD2 (6 bases). V lost 4 bases to trimming and J lost 6 bases, with 15 bases between them. Germline V CDR1 and CDR2: SGHRS, YFSETQ. The CDR3 loop spans 14 amino acids. This chain's CDR3 is CASSPGRFDDTQYF. CDR3 nucleotides: TGCGCCAGCAGCCCAGGGAGGTTTGATGATACGCAGTATTTT.

The V gene is TRBV9, the J gene TRBJ2-2; the match to TRBD1 covers 9 bases. Trimming at V came to 4 bases and at J to 3 bases, leaving 7 bases not matched to a gene. This CDR3 has 16 residues. CDR1 SGDLS and CDR2 YYNGEE come from the germline V gene. The CDR3 DNA sequence: TGTGCCAGCAGCCCTGGAGGACAGGGGCACACCGGGGAGCTGTTTTTT. Protein sequence: CASSPGGQGHTGELFF.

The chain is built from TRBV6-5 and TRBJ1-2; D remains unclear. Trimming stripped 3 bases from V and 3 bases from J, with 11 bases between. The germline gives CDR1 MNHEY, CDR2 SVGAGI. The CDR3 spans 14 residues. As DNA, the CDR3 is TGTGCCAGCAGTTATTCTTACGGTGACTATGGCTACACCTTC. Translation: CASSYSYGDYGYTF.

This rearrangement joins TRBV5-1 to TRBJ1-6; D uncertain. CDR3 size: 16 residues. The V end was cut by 0 bases, the J end by 7 bases, with 14 bases between. Germline V gene sequence: CDR1 SGHRS, CDR2 YFSETQ. CDR3 protein: CASSLEAGLRNSPLHF. The CDR3, as DNA: TGCGCCAGCAGCTTGGAGGCGGGTCTGAGGAATTCACCCCTCCACTTT.

This clonotype was counted at least ten times. The chain uses TRBV10-3 and TRBJ1-6; 8 bases are shared with TRBD1. Trimming cost V 6 bases and J 8 bases; bases outside gene matches: 6. CDR3 length: 14 amino acids. Germline V CDR1 and CDR2: ENHRY, SYGVKD. CDR3 in DNA: TGTGCCATCAGGGATACAGGGGGGTATTCACCCCTCCACTTT. Translated, it gives CAIRDTGGYSPLHF.

This clonotype was counted at least ten times. V gene TRBV4-1 combines with J gene TRBJ1-1, with 7 bases aligning to TRBD1. Per the germline V gene, CDR1 is MGHRA and CDR2 is YSYEKL. The CDR3 contains 17 residues. With 3 bases clipped from V and 2 bases from J, the junction kept 12 bases outside the gene matches. CDR3 sequence (DNA): TGCGCCAGCAGCCACCATCCGACAGGGTTGAAAAACACTGAAGCTTTCTTT. This encodes CASSHHPTGLKNTEAFF.

The chain combines TRBV29-1 with TRBJ2-1; 11 positions match TRBD2. The germline V gene has CDR1 SQVTM and CDR2 ANQGSEA. The CDR3 length is 16 residues. The J segment lost 9 bases and the V segment lost 2 bases, leaving 12 bases of the junction unmatched. CDR3 DNA: TGCAGCGTTGAACCCCCCCGTAGCGGGGGGGCCCGTGAGCAGTTCTTC. Translating it yields CSVEPPRSGGAREQFF.

This clonotype was recorded a few times. This chain joins TRBV20-1 and TRBJ2-3, with 8 bases fitting TRBD1. CDR1 DFQATT and CDR2 SNEGSKA come from the germline V gene (reference sequence). CDR3 length: 13 residues. Trimming cost V 5 bases and J 3 bases; bases outside gene matches: 4. CDR3 sequence (DNA): TGCAGTGCTGACAGGGGAAGGACAGATACGCAGTATTTT. Amino acids: CSADRGRTDTQYF.

J is TRBJ2-7 and V is TRBV27, with unresolved D. Trimming left V 0 bases short and J 2 bases short, with 8 bases between. Looked up from germline, CDR1 is MNHEY and CDR2 is SMNVEV (reference sequence). CDR3 length: 14 residues. DNA of the CDR3: TGTGCCAGCAGTTTATCGTCGGCAGCCTACGAGCAGTACTTC. It encodes CASSLSSAAYEQYF.

In its sample, this clonotype was seen many times. V is TRBV20-1 and J is TRBJ1-1; no firm D call. V lost 5 bases to trimming and J lost 4 bases, with 17 bases between them. Germline lookup yields CDR1 DFQATT and CDR2 SNEGSKA (reference sequence). The CDR3 length is 14 residues. The CDR3 region has the DNA TGCAGTGCTCGGGTGGGGATGGGTAGCACTGAAGCTTTCTTT. It encodes CSARVGMGSTEAFF.

The chain carries TRBV29-1 and TRBJ1-3; tentatively, D is TRBD1 (6 bases). Per the germline V gene, CDR1 is SQVTM and CDR2 is ANQGSEA. V lost 0 bases and J lost 4, with 10 bases in between. The CDR3 is 14 amino acids. As DNA, the CDR3 is TGCAGCGTTGAAGACAGGGGTAAAGGAAACACCATATATTTT. It encodes CSVEDRGKGNTIYF.

The genes are TRBV7-6 and TRBJ2-2; 10 bases agree with TRBD2. The CDR3 has 17 residues. V was clipped by 0 bases and J by 5 bases; unmatched bases: 6. Germline CDR1 reads SGHVS; CDR2 reads FNYEAQ. CDR3 sequence reads: CASSLASGGARTGELFF. CDR3 sequence (DNA): TGTGCCAGCAGCTTAGCGAGCGGGGGGGCCCGTACCGGGGAGCTGTTTTTT.

V and J are TRBV3-1 and TRBJ2-7, with TRBD2 matching over 9 bases. Looked up from germline, CDR1 is LGHDT and CDR2 is YNNKEL (reference sequence). The V gene end was trimmed by 4 bases and the J gene end by 6 bases; junction bases not matched to a gene: 4. The CDR3 spans 13 residues. The CDR3: CASSRLAGTEQYF. The CDR3 nucleotides are TGTGCCAGCAGCCGCCTAGCGGGGACCGAGCAGTACTTC.

CDR3 bases: TGTGCCAGCTTCTCAGGAAGGTACACCGGGGAGCTGTTTTTT. Encoded protein: CASFSGRYTGELFF. This chain connects TRBV4-2 to TRBJ2-2; D uncertain. Germline V gene data show CDR1 as LGHNA and CDR2 as YNFKEQ. V lost 8 bases to trimming and J lost 3 bases, with 13 bases between them. The CDR3 covers 14 residues.

In this sample, this clonotype turned up many times. The gene calls are TRBV12-3 or TRBV12-4 and TRBJ1-4; possibly TRBD1 for D (5 bases). V lost 1 base and J 8 bases, leaving 14 bases between the germline ends. This CDR3 region has 15 residues. This CDR3 is CASSLGGTPREKLFF. DNA for the CDR3: TGTGCCAGCAGTTTAGGGGGGACCCCGAGGGAAAAACTGTTTTTT.

The chain joins TRBV7-9 to TRBJ2-3; no definite D call. The CDR3 has 14 residues. Trimming removed 3 bases at V and 2 bases at J, with 9 bases between. Germline V gene lookup returns CDR1 SEHNR and CDR2 FQNEAQ (reference sequence). The CDR3 DNA reads as TGTGCCAGCAGCTTTGCTACCAACACAGATACGCAGTATTTT. Translation: CASSFATNTDTQYF. The full variable domain, completed using reference TRBV7-9 and TRBJ2-3, is DTGVSQNPRHKITKRGQNVTFRCDPISEHNRLYWYRQTLGQGPEFLTYFQNEAQLEKSRLLSDRFSAERPKGSFSTLEIQRTEQGDSAMYLCASSFATNTDTQYFGPGTRLTVL.

Remarks on this clonotype: An end of the junction differs from the germline gene, which may be a read error. The chain joins TRBV6-2 or TRBV6-3 to TRBJ1-6; TRBD1 is a possible D gene (6 bases). CDR1 is MNHEY, CDR2 SVGEGT, per germline. This CDR3 comprises 15 residues. The CDR3 loop is CASVVGGQGNSRLHF. CDR3 bases: TGTGCCAGCGTAGTGGGGGGCCAGGGAAATTCACGCCTCCACTTT.

The rearrangement uses TRBV20-1 and TRBJ2-3, with TRBD2 matching 13 bases. The CDR3 spans 15 residues. Germline values: CDR1 DFQATT, CDR2 SNEGSKA (reference sequence). V was pared by 6 bases and J by 1 base, with 4 bases of the junction left unmatched. The CDR3 bases are TGCAGTGCCCGTACTAGCGGGGGGGGCACAGATACGCAGTATTTT. This translates into CSARTSGGGTDTQYF.